This TCR beta chain was recovered during a study of beta chain features in type 1 diabetes. This clone showed up just a few times. Its specificity is not known. A read error may produce the germline difference seen at one junction end. The authors reverse transcribed all of the isolated RNA, so sequencing captured expressed TCRB transcripts. Clones were sequenced by immunoSEQ multiplex PCR, and TCRdb holds only the in-frame ones, with some missing. This table has hundreds of thousands of clones, roughly 8% appearing once. Germline CDR1 SSHAT, CDR2 FNYEAQ (reference sequence). The length of the CDR3 is 14 residues. The study's findings and limits: Fewer junction insertions and more nucleotide deletions appeared in type 1 diabetes patients. TCRB repertoires of naive, central memory and Treg cells appeared more similar among patients than among healthy donors. In all four CD4+ subsets, TCRB CDR3 length was significantly, moderately reduced in type 1 diabetes.

Sequencing used central memory CD4+ T cells from blood. This receptor was obtained from a woman between 18 and 29 years old in good health. The chain uses TRBV7-7 and TRBJ2-1; 7 bases agree with TRBD1. The CDR3 DNA is TGTGCTAGCAGCTTATCCCTGGACAGGCCTGAGCAGTTCTTC. Its translation: CASSLSLDRPEQFF.